This is a list of T cell receptor beta chains from one sample in a study of blood T cells in healthy people across ages. TCRdb analysed the 5' RACE reads with MiXCR anew, one entry per CDR3 protein. The sample has over a million distinct CDR3 sequences, about 43% seen once. The specimen was blood. These TCRs come from a woman aged 18 to 35 in good health. The CDR3 runs from the conserved cysteine through the conserved F or W. The order of the fields is J gene, D gene, clone size, V gene, CDR3 DNA, CDR3 protein. A D gene is named only where the DNA matches it firmly. Clone size, where shown, is once, few, many, or a class for clones that have expanded.

TRBJ2-5 | TRBD2 | - | TRBV5-4 | TGTGCCAGCAGCTTAGGACTAGCGGGAGTCAGTCTCCAAGAGACCCAGTACTTC | CASSLGLAGVSLQETQYF
TRBJ2-7 | - | - | TRBV11-2 | TGTGCCAGCAGGCGGATATTGGGGCCGAGCTCCTACGAGCAGTACTTC | CASRRILGPSSYEQYF
TRBJ2-1 | - | - | TRBV5-1 | TGCGCCAGCAGCTTGAGACAACTAGGAGGCTCCTACAATGAGCAGTTCTTC | CASSLRQLGGSYNEQFF
TRBJ2-1 | TRBD2 | many | TRBV2 | TGTGCCAGCAGTCCGGGACTAGCGGGAGATGAGCAGTTCTTC | CASSPGLAGDEQFF
TRBJ2-7 | TRBD1 | few | TRBV28 | TGTGCCAGCAGTTTACCTCACCCCTGGGACAGGTCCAGCTCCTACGAGCAGTACTTC | CASSLPHPWDRSSSYEQYF
TRBJ2-7 | TRBD1 | - | TRBV10-1 | TGCGCCAGCAGTGAAACGGACAGGCCCTACTCCTACGAGCAGTACTTC | CASSETDRPYSYEQYF
TRBJ2-7 | - | few | TRBV12-3/TRBV12-4 | TGTGCCAGCAGTTTAGCGGTCGGGACCTACGAGCAGTACTTC | CASSLAVGTYEQYF
TRBJ2-3 | TRBD2 | - | TRBV20-1 | TGCAGTGCTAGAGGAGGACTAGCGGGGGGATTCACAGATACGCAGTATTTT | CSARGGLAGGFTDTQYF
TRBJ2-7 | - | - | TRBV20-1 | TGCAGTGCTAGAGAGCGGACCCCCTTGGGTGAGCAGTACTTC | CSARERTPLGEQYF
TRBJ2-1 | TRBD2 | - | TRBV6-1 | TGTGCCAGTTTGAAGATGGCTAGCGGGAGCGATGAGCAGTTCTTC | CASLKMASGSDEQFF
TRBJ2-1 | - | - | TRBV6-5 | TGTGCCAGCAGTTACAGTGGGCGTGGGGGCTCCTACGAGCAGTTCTTC | CASSYSGRGGSYEQFF
TRBJ2-4 | - | - | TRBV20-1 | TGCAGTGCTAGACCCCGCGCAGGAGAGCAGTACTTC | CSARPRAGEQYF
TRBJ2-1 | - | - | TRBV11-2 | TGTGCCAGCAGCTTAGAAGAGTGGAGCAATGAGCAGTTCTTC | CASSLEEWSNEQFF
TRBJ2-3 | TRBD2 | few | TRBV20-1 | TGCAGTGCTAGTCCACCGGCGGGGGAGGCCACAGATACGCAGTATTTT | CSASPPAGEATDTQYF
TRBJ2-4 | - | few | TRBV7-3 | TGTGCCAGCAGCCTGGACAGAGGGTCCCCTATTCAGTACTTC | CASSLDRGSPIQYF
TRBJ1-2 | TRBD1 | - | TRBV29-1 | TGCAGCGTTGAGCCCAGACAGGGGTACGGCTACACCTTC | CSVEPRQGYGYTF
TRBJ1-4 | - | - | TRBV15 | TGTGCCACCAGCGGAGGGGGGGGGTTCGAAGAAAAACTGTTTTTT | CATSGGGGFEEKLFF
TRBJ2-1 | - | once | TRBV5-1 | TGCGCCAGCAGCTTGGGGGGGCTCCACAATGAGCAGTTCTTC | CASSLGGLHNEQFF
TRBJ2-3 | - | - | TRBV7-3 | TGTGCCAGCAGCTTAAATGGTGTTCCATCCACAGATACGCAGTATTTT | CASSLNGVPSTDTQYF
TRBJ1-5 | - | - | TRBV12-5 | TGTGCTAGTGCGGCTCCCAATCAGCCCCAGCATTTT | CASAAPNQPQHF
TRBJ2-1 | TRBD2 | few | TRBV7-2 | TGTGCCAGCACCCCCAGCGGACTAGCGGGAGTCGATGAGCAGTTCTTC | CASTPSGLAGVDEQFF
TRBJ1-6 | - | few | TRBV4-1 | TGCGCCAGCAGCCAAGGAGCAGGGGTAAAGACACCCCTCCACTTT | CASSQGAGVKTPLHF
TRBJ2-7 | - | - | TRBV9 | TGTGCCAGCAGCACCGCTTCCCAGGGCCACGAGCAGTACTTC | CASSTASQGHEQYF
TRBJ2-3 | TRBD2 | - | TRBV7-2 | TGTGCCAGCAGCCAGCCGGGACTAGCGGGGAGGTTAACAGATACGCAGTATTTT | CASSQPGLAGRLTDTQYF
TRBJ2-7 | - | - | TRBV7-9 | TGTGCCAGCAGCTTAGGTCTTGGGGACGCCTCCTACGAGCAGTACTTC | CASSLGLGDASYEQYF
TRBJ1-5 | - | - | TRBV28 | TGTGCCAGCAGACGACCCCCGGGTCAGCCCCAGCATTTT | CASRRPPGQPQHF
TRBJ1-2 | TRBD1 | few | TRBV30 | TGTGCCTGGACCCTGTTGACAGGGGGCGGACCCCTTAACTATGGCTACACCTTC | CAWTLLTGGGPLNYGYTF
TRBJ1-2 | - | - | TRBV29-1 | TGCAGCGTTCCTGGGACGAGTGGCTACACCTTC | CSVPGTSGYTF
TRBJ2-5 | - | few | TRBV20-1 | TGCAGTGCCCTGGACGCAAATCAAGAGACCCAGTACTTC | CSALDANQETQYF
TRBJ1-2 | TRBD1 | - | TRBV20-1 | TGCAGTGCCACCACAGGGGGCGGCTACACCTTC | CSATTGGGYTF
TRBJ2-5 | TRBD2 | once | TRBV4-2 | TGTGCCAGCAGCCAAGATGTACTAGCGGGAGGATTCAAGACCCAGTACTTC | CASSQDVLAGGFKTQYF
TRBJ2-1 | - | few | TRBV29-1 | TGCAGCGTTGACACCACAGGGAACAATGAGCAGTTCTTC | CSVDTTGNNEQFF
TRBJ2-7 | TRBD2 | - | TRBV5-1 | TGCGCCAGCACGGTCGGGGGGGCTTCCTACGAGCAGTACTTC | CASTVGGASYEQYF